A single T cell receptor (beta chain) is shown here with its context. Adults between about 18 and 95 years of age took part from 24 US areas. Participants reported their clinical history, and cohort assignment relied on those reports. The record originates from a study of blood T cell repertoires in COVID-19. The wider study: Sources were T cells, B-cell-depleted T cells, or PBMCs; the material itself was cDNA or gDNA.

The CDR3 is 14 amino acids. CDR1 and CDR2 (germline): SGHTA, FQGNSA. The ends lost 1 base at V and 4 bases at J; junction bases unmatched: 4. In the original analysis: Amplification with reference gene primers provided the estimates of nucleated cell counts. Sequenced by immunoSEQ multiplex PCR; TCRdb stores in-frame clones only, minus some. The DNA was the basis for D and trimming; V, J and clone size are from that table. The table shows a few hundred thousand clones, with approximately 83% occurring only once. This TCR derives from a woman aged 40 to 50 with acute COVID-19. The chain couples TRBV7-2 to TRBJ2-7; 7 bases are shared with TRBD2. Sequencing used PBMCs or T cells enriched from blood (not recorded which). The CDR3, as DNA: TGTGCCAGCAGCTTAGTGGCGGGAGCTTACGAGCAGTACTTC. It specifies CASSLVAGAYEQYF.